This T cell receptor (beta chain) appears in the sequencing data of a study of shared clonotypes between healthy human individuals. Study findings and constraints: Naive CD4 clonotype sharing across several donors was 4% to 5%. Few donors limited the genetic and exposure-history diversity represented. Depth of sequencing was expected to influence donor clonotype sharing.

Germline CDR1 MGHRA, CDR2 YSYEKL. V was pared by 3 bases and J by 5 bases, with 9 bases of the junction left unmatched. The CDR3 length is 15 residues. Points on this clone: The target antigen is unknown.

Samples underwent the assay at deep level. Measured with immunoSEQ multiplex PCR; TCRdb has only the in-frame clones, and not every one. The sample lists a few million clones; 80% to 95% were seen once. Naive CD8 cells lacked CD45RO, underwent positive selection for CCR7 and left out terminally differentiated effector memory CD45RA+ cells. This clonotype originated in a man aged 18 to 35 in good health. Some clones in this sample may be carry-over from other donors' samples. The chain joins TRBV4-1 to TRBJ2-7; TRBD1 agrees at 8 bases. Sequenced: naive CD8+ T cells from PBMCs. The CDR3 coding sequence is TGCGCCAGCAGCCACCGACAGGGGAGCTACCACGAGCAGTACTTC. Its translation is CASSHRQGSYHEQYF.